This T cell receptor (beta chain) was profiled in a study of blood T cell repertoires in COVID-19. The wider study: Nucleic acid was either cDNA or gDNA, and it came from T cells, B-cell-depleted T cells, or PBMCs.

The CDR3 is made up of 11 amino acids. Losses at the gene ends were 4 bases for V and 14 bases for J; bases not matched to a gene: 7. Germline CDR1 is DFQATT and CDR2 is SNEGSKA (reference sequence). How the authors handled the data: Reference gene primer amplification gave estimated nucleated cell counts. Repertoires were generated with immunoSEQ multiplex PCR, while TCRdb's copy carries only in-frame clones and drops some. V and J calls and clone size come straight from that table; D and trimming were deduced from the DNA. The data show about 160,000 clones, 80% to 90% seen once. What was sequenced was peripheral blood. The gene calls are TRBV20-1 and TRBJ1-1; 10 bases are shared with TRBD1. The clonotype was recovered from a man aged 60 to 75 with acute or convalescent COVID-19. The CDR3 DNA is TGCAGTGCTACCCGGGACAGGGGTATCTTCTTT. It codes for CSATRDRGIFF.